The following is a T cell receptor (beta chain) sequence with its context. As yet, its antigen is unknown. These data originate in a study of T-cell reconstitution after alpha-beta-depleted transplantation in children. CDR3 size: 14 residues. With 11 bases clipped from V and 2 bases from J, the junction kept 6 bases outside the gene matches. Germline CDR1 reads SNHLY; CDR2 reads FYNNEI. TCRbeta library construction was performed incorporating unique molecular identifiers. In TCRdb, the PCR reads were re-called with MiXCR into one record per CDR3 protein. The data show 700,000 to 950,000 distinct CDR3 sequences, roughly 15% seen once. Study-level results: Counts and diversity of T cells one year after transplant came mostly from newly produced T cells.

The material was PBMCs, mostly from graft donor cells, obtained 360 days after TCRalphabeta/CD19-depleted stem cell transplant. The V gene is TRBV2, the J gene TRBJ2-3; 11 bases line up with TRBD2. This clonotype was obtained from a male patient under 18 who had a stem cell transplant for acute lymphoblastic leukemia, so the T cells may come from the graft donor. CDR3 protein: CAALAGGFTDTQYF. In nucleotides, the CDR3 is TGTGCCGCCCTAGCGGGAGGCTTCACAGATACGCAGTATTTT. Variable domain in full (rest from reference TRBV2 and TRBJ2-3): EPEVTQTPSHQVTQMGQEVILRCVPISNHLYFYWYRQILGQKVEFLVSFYNNEISEKSEIFDDQFSVERPDGSNFTLKIRSTKLEDSAMYFCAALAGGFTDTQYFGPGTRLTVL.